This T cell receptor beta chain was captured by sequencing in a study of memory B cells and T cells in multiple sclerosis. Germline V gives CDR1 SGHRS, CDR2 YFSETQ. The junction had 10 bases not matched to a gene; V was cut back by 2 bases and J by 5 bases. This CDR3 is 16 amino acids long. General study findings and limits: Shared clonotype counts depended on differing compartment clone-set sizes and were normalized.

Stimulus-free culture yielded autoproliferating CFSE-dim and non-proliferating CFSE-high T cells, each sequenced separately. Cultures began with roughly 49 million CFSE-labeled PBMCs, unstimulated for about 7 days, with replicate wells pooled. The assay was immunoSEQ multiplex PCR, and TCRdb's table has in-frame clones only and misses some. Of tens of thousands of clones detected, about 82% appear once; the ten largest clones hold under 3.5%. In the case of this clone: Its target is not known.

The V gene is TRBV5-1, the J gene TRBJ2-5; 9 bases fit TRBD2. This TCR was recovered from a human donor with multiple sclerosis. The sequenced material came from PBMCs from blood kept in culture. As DNA, the CDR3 is TGCGCCAGCAGCTTTAGGACTAGCGTGGGGTTCGAGACCCAGTACTTC. Amino acids: CASSFRTSVGFETQYF. Looking up the rest from reference TRBV5-1 and TRBJ2-5 gives the full variable domain: KAGVTQTPRYLIKTRGQQVTLSCSPISGHRSVSWYQQTPGQGLQFLFEYFSETQRNKGNFPGRFSGRQFSNSRSEMNVSTLELGDSALYLCASSFRTSVGFETQYFGPGTRLLVL.